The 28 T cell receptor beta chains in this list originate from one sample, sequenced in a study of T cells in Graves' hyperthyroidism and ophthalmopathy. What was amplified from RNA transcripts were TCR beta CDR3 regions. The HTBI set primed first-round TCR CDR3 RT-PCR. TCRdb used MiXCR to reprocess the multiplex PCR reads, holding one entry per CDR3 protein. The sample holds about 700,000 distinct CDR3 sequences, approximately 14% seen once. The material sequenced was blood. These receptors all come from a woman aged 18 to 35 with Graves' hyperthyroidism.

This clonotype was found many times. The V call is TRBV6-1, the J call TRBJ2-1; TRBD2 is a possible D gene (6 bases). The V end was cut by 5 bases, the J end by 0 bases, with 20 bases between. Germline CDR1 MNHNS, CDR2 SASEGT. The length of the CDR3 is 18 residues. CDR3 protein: CASSYASEIRSSYNEQFF. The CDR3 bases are TGTGCCAGCAGTTATGCTAGCGAAATACGGAGCTCCTACAATGAGCAGTTCTTC.

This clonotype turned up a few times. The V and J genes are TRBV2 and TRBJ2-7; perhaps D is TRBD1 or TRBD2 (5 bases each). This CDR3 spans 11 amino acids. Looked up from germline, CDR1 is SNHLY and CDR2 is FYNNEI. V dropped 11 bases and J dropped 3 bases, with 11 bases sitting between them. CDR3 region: CADSEGYEQYF. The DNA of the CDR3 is TGTGCCGACAGTGAGGGCTACGAGCAGTACTTC.

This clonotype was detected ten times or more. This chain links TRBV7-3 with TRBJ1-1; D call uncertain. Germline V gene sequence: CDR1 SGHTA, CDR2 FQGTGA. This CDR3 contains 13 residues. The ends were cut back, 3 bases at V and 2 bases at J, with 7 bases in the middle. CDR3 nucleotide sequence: TGTGCCAGCAGCTTTAGCCGTAACACTGAAGCTTTCTTT. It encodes CASSFSRNTEAFF.

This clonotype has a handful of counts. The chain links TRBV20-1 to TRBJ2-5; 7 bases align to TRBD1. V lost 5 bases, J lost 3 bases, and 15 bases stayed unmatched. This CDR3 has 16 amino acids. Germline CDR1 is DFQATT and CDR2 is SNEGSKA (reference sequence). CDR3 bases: TGCAGTGCTCCATCCCCCCCTTGGGACAGCGAAGAGACCCAGTACTTC. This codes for CSAPSPPWDSEETQYF.

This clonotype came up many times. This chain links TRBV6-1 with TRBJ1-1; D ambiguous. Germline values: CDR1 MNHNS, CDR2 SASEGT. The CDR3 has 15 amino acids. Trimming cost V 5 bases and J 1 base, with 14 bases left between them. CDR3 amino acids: CASSSNQWRNTEAFF. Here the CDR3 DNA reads TGTGCCAGCAGTTCAAATCAGTGGAGGAACACTGAAGCTTTCTTT.

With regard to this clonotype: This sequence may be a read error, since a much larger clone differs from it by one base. The CDR3 sequence: CASSFRRSTEAFF. For the CDR3, the DNA is TGTGCCAGCAGCTTTAGGAGGAGCACTGAAGCTTTCTTT. J is TRBJ1-1 and V is TRBV11-2; D ambiguous. This CDR3 has 13 amino acids. V lost 3 bases and J 4 bases, leaving 9 bases between the germline ends. Germline CDR1 and CDR2: SGHAT and FQNNGV.

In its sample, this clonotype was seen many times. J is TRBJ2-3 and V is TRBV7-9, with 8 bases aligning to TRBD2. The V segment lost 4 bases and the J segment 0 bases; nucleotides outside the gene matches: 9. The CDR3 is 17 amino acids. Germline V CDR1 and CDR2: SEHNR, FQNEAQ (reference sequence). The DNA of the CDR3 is TGTGCCAGCAGCTCCCGGCCTAGCGGGTCTAGCACAGATACGCAGTATTTT. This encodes CASSSRPSGSSTDTQYF.

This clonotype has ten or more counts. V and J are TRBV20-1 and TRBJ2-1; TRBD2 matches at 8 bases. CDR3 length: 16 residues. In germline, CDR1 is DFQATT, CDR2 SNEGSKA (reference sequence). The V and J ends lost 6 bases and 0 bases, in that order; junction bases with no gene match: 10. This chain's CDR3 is CSAETGTRVSYNEQFF. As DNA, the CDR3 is TGCAGTGCCGAGACCGGGACTAGAGTCTCCTACAATGAGCAGTTCTTC.

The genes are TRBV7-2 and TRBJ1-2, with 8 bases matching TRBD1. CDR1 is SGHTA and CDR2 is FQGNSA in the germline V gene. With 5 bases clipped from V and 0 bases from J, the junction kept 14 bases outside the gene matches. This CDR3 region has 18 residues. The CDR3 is CASSPGDRFLTSNYGYTF. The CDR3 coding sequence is TGTGCCAGCAGCCCCGGGGACAGGTTCTTAACCTCTAACTATGGCTACACCTTC. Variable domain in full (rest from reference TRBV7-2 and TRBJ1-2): GAGVSQSPSNKVTEKGKDVELRCDPISGHTALYWYRQSLGQGLEFLIYFQGNSAPDKSGLPSDRFSAERTGGSVSTLTIQRTQQEDSAVYLCASSPGDRFLTSNYGYTFGSGTRLTVV.

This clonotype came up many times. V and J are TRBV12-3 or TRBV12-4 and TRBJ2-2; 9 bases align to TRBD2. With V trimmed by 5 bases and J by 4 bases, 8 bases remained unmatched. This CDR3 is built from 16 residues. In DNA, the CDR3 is TGTGCCAGCAGTGCCCGAGCGGGAGGAAGCACCGGGGAGCTGTTTTTT. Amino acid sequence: CASSARAGGSTGELFF.

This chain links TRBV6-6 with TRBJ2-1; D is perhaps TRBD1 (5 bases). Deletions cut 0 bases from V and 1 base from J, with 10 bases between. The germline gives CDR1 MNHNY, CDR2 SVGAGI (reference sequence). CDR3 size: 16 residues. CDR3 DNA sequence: TGTGCCAGCAGTTACTCGTCCAGGGTTTCCTACAATGAGCAGTTCTTC. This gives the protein CASSYSSRVSYNEQFF.

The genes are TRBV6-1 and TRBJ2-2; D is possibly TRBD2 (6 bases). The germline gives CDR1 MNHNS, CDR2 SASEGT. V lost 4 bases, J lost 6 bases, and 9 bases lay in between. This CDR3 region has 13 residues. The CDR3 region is CASSAGEAGELFF. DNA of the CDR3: TGTGCCAGCAGTGCCGGGGAGGCCGGGGAGCTGTTTTTT.

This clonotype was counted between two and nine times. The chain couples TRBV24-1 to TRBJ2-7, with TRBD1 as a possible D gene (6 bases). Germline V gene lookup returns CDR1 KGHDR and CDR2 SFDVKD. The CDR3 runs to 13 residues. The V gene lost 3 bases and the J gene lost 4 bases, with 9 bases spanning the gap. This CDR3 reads CATSDPGQYEQYF. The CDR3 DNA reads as TGTGCCACCAGTGATCCAGGACAGTACGAGCAGTACTTC.

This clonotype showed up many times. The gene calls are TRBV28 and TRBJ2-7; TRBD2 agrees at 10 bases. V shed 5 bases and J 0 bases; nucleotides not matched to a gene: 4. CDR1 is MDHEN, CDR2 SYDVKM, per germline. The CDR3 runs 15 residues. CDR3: CASSLAGVTSYEQYF. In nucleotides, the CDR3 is TGTGCCAGCAGTCTAGCGGGAGTTACCTCCTACGAGCAGTACTTC.

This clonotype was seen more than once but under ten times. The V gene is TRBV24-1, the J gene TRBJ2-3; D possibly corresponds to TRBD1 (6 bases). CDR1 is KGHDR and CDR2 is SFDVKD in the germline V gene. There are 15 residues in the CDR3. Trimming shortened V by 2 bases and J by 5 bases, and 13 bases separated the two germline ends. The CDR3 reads CATSDSGQPLDTQYF. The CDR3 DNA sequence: TGTGCCACCAGTGATTCCGGACAGCCTCTAGATACGCAGTATTTT.

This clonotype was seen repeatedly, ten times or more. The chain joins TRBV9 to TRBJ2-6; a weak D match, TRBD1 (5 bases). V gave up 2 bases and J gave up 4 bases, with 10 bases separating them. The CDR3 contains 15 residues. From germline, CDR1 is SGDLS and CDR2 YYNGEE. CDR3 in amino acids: CASSVAGLGANVLTF. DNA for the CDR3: TGTGCCAGCAGCGTTGCAGGGCTCGGGGCCAACGTCCTGACTTTC. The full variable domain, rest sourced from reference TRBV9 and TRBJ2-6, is DSGVTQTPKHLITATGQRVTLRCSPRSGDLSVYWYQQSLDQGLQFLIQYYNGEERAKGNILERFSAQQFPDLHSELNLSSLELGDSALYFCASSVAGLGANVLTFGAGSRLTVL.

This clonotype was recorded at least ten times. CDR3 nucleotide sequence: TGCAGTGCTAGAGGCCGTACTAGCGATGGATACGAGCAGTACTTC. The encoded protein is CSARGRTSDGYEQYF. The chain has TRBV20-1 and TRBJ2-7; 7 nucleotides match TRBD2. V trimming: 1 base; J trimming: 4 bases; junction bases outside the gene matches: 10. CDR3 length: 15 residues. Germline assignment: CDR1 DFQATT and CDR2 SNEGSKA (reference sequence).

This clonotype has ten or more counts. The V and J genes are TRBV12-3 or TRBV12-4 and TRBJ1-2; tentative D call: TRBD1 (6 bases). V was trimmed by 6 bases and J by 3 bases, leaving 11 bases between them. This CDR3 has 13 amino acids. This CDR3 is CASSRPGDYGYTF. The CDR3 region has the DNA TGTGCCAGCAGCCGCCCAGGGGACTATGGCTACACCTTC.

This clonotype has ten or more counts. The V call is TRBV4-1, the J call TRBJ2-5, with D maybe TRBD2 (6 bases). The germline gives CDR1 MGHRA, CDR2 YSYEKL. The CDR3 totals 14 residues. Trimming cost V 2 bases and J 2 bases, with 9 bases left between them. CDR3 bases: TGCGCCAGCAGCCAACTAGCGTCTCAAGAGACCCAGTACTTC. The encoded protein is CASSQLASQETQYF.

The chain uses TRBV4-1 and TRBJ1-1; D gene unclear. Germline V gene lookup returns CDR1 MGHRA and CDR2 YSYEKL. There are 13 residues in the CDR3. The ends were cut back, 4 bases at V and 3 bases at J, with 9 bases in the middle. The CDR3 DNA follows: TGCGCCAGCAGCCGGGCCCTTTACACTGAAGCTTTCTTT. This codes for CASSRALYTEAFF.

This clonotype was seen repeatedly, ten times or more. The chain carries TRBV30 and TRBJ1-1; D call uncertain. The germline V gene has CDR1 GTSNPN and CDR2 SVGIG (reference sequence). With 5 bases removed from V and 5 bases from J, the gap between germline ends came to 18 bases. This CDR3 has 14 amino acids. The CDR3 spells CAWQVGIPGTEAFF. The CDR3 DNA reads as TGTGCCTGGCAAGTGGGAATCCCTGGGACTGAAGCTTTCTTT.

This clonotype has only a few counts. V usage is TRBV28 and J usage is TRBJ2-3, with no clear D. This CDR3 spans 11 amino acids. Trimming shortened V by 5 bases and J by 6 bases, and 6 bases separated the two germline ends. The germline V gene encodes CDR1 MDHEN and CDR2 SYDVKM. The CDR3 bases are TGTGCCAGCAGTACGATGGATACGCAGTATTTT. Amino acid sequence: CASSTMDTQYF.

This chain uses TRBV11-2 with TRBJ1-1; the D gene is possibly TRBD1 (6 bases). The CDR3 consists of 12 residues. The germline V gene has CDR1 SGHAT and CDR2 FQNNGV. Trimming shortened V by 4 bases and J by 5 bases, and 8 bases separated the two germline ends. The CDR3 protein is CASSSGVTEAFF. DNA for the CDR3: TGTGCCAGCAGCTCAGGGGTAACTGAAGCTTTCTTT.

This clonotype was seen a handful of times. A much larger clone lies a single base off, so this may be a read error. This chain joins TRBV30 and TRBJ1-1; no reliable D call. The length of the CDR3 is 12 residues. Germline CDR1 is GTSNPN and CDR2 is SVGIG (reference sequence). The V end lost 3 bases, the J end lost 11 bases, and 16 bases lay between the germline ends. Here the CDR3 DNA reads TGTGCCTGGAGCCCACACAGTGACGGGGCTTTCTTT. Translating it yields CAWSPHSDGAFF.

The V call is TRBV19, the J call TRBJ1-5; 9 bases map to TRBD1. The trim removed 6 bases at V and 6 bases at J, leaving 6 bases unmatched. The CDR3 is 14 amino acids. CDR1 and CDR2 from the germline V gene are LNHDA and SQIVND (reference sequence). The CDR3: CASRMGTGSQPQHF. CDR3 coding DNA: TGTGCCAGTAGAATGGGGACAGGGAGTCAGCCCCAGCATTTT. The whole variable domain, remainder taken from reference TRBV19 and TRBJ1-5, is DGGITQSPKYLFRKEGQNVTLSCEQNLNHDAMYWYRQDPGQGLRLIYYSQIVNDFQKGDIAEGYSVSREKKESFPLTVTSAQKNPTAFYLCASRMGTGSQPQHFGDGTRLSIL.

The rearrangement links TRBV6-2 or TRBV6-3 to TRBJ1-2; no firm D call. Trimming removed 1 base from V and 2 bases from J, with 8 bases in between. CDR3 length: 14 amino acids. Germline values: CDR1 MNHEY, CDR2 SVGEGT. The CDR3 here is CASSYFGPNYGYTF. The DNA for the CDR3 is TGTGCCAGCAGTTACTTCGGGCCCAACTATGGCTACACCTTC.

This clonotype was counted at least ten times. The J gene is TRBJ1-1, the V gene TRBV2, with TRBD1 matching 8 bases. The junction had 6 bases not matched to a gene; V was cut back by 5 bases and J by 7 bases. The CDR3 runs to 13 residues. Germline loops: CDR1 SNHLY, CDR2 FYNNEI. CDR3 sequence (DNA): TGTGCCAGCAGTTTGGACAGGGCTTTTGAAGCTTTCTTT. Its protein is CASSLDRAFEAFF.

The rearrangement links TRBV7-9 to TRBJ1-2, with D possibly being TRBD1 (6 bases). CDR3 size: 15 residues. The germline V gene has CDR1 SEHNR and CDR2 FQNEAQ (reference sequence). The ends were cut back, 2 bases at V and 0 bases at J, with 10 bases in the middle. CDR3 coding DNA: TGTGCCAGCAGCTTATCAGGGGCCACTAACTATGGCTACACCTTC. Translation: CASSLSGATNYGYTF.